Only a few counts were recorded for the clone carrying this T cell receptor beta chain. What it binds is not known. This sample stems from a study of regulatory T cells in long-lasting Graves disease. Study-wide findings and caveats: Few sampled subjects may have lowered accuracy. Among samples with persistent disease, TRBV28, TRBJ1-2 and TRBJ2-5 were favored. Graves' patients with persistent disease showed TCR diversity lower than patients newly diagnosed.

The time point: persistent/refractory GD, antithyroid drugs over 5 years with positive TRAb. PBMC RNA was the source of the TCR library. According to the study, TCR beta libraries were built with iRepertoire HTBI primers and CDR3-region Arm-PCR. How the authors handled the data: Across all samples, roughly 60 TRBV segments and around 15 TRBJ segments were identified. TCRdb ran MiXCR on the multiplex PCR reads and lists one entry per CDR3 protein. The V and J calls come from TCRdb's annotation, not from the publication. In the table there are around 450,000 distinct CDR3 sequences, around a fifth of which are singletons. The length of the CDR3 is 11 residues. Trimming shortened V by 6 bases and J by 10 bases, and 9 bases separated the two germline ends.

Sequenced material: peripheral blood mononuclear cells (PBMCs), taken when the disease was refractory, from a patient treated with antithyroid drugs. The receptor was isolated from a female donor with Graves disease. V and J are TRBV12-3 or TRBV12-4 and TRBJ2-2; D remains ambiguous. CDR3 sequence (DNA): TGTGCCAGCAGGGTTCTAGAGGAGCTGTTTTTT. The encoded protein is CASRVLEELFF.